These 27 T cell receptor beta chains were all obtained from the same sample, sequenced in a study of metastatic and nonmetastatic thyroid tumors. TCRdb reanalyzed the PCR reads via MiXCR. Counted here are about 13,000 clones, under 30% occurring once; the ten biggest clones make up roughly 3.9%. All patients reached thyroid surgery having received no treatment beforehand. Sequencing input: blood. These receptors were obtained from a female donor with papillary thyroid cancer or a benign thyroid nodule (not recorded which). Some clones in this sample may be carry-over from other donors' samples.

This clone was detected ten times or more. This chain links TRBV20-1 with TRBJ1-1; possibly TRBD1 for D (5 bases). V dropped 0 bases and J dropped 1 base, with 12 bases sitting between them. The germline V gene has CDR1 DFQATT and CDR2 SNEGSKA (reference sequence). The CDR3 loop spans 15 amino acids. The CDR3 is CSARDPGRGNTEAFF. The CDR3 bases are TGCAGTGCTAGAGATCCAGGGCGGGGGAACACTGAAGCTTTCTTT.

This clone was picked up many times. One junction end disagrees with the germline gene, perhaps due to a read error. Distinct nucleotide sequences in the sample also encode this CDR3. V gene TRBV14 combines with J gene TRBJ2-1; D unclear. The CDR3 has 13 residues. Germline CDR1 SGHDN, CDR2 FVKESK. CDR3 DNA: TGTGCCAGCAGCCAAGACCTGGGCAATGAGCAGTTCTTT. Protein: CASSQDLGNEQFF.

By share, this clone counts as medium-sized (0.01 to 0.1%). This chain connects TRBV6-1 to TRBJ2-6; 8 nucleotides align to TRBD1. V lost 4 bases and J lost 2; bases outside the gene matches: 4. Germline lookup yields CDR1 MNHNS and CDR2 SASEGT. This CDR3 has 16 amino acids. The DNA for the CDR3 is TGTGCCAGCAGTGCCTTGACAGGGGCTGGGGCCAACGTCCTGACTTTC. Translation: CASSALTGAGANVLTF.

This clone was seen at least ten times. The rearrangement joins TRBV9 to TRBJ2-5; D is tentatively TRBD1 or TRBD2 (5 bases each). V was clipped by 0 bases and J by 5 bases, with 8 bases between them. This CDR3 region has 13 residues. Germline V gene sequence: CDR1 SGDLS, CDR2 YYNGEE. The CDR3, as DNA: TGTGCCAGCAGCGTAGATGAGGGGGAGACCCAGTACTTC. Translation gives CASSVDEGETQYF.

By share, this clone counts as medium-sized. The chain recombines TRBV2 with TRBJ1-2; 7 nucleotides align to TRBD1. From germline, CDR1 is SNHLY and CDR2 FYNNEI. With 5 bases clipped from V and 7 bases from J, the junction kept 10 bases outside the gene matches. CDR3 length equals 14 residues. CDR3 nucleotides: TGTGCCAGCAGTCGGACAGGAGTTTGGGGTGGCTACACCTTC. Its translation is CASSRTGVWGGYTF.

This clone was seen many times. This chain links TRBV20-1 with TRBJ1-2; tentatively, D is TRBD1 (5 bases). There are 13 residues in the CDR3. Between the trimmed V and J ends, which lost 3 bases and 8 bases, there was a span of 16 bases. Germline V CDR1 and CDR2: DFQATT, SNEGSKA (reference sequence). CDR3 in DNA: TGCAGTGCTAGGGTTGGGGGAGTTGACGGCTACACCTTC. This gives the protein CSARVGGVDGYTF.

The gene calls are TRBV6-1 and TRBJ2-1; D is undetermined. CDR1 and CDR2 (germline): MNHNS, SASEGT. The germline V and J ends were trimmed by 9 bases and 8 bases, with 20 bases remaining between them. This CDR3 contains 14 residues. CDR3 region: CASRVLSPFDEQFF. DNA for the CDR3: TGTGCCAGTAGGGTCTTGTCGCCTTTCGATGAGCAGTTCTTC.

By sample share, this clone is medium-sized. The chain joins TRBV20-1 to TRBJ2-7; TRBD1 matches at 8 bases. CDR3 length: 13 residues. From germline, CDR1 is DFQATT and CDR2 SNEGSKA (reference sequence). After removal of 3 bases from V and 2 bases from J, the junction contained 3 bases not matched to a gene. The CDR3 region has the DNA TGCAGTGCTAGCCCGGGACAGGCCTACGAGCAGTACGTC. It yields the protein CSASPGQAYEQYV.

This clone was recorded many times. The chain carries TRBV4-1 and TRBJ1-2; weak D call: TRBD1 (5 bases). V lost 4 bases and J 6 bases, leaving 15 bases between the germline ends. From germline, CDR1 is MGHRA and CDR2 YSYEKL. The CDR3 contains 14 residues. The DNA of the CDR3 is TGCGCCAGCAGCCGAATACAGGATCCCCATGGCTACACCTTC. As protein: CASSRIQDPHGYTF.

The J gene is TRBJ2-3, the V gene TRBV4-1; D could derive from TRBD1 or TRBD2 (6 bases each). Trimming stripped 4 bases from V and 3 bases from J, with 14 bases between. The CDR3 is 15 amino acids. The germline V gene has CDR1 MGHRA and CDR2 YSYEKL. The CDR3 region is CASSPFLGGTDTQYF. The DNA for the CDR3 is TGCGCCAGCAGCCCATTTCTAGGGGGGACAGATACGCAGTATTTT.

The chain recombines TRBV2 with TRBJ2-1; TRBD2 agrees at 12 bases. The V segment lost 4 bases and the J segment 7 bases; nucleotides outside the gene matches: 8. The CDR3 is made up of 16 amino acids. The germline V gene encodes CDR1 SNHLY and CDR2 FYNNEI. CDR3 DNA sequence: TGTGCCAGCAGTGGTGAGGGACTAGCGGGTGGGAATGAGCAGTTCTTC. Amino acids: CASSGEGLAGGNEQFF.

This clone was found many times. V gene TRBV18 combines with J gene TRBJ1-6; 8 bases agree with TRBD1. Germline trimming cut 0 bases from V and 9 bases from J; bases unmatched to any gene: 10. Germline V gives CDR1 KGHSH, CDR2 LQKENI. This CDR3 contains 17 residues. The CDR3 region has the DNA TGTGCCAGCTCACCACCCGGGACAGGCGCCTACTCTTCACCCCTCCACTTT. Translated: CASSPPGTGAYSSPLHF.

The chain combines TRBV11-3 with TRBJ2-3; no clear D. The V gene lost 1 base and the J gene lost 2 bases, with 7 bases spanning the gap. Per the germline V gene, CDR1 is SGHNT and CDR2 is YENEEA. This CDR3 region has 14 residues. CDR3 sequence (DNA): TGTGCCAGCAGCTTAGGACCAAACACAGATACGCAGTATTTT. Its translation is CASSLGPNTDTQYF.

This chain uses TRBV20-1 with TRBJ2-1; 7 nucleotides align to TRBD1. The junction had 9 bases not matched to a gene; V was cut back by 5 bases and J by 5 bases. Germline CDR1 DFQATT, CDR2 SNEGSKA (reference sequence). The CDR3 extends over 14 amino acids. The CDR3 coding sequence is TGCAGTGCTTGCCGTGAAGGGGGCCACAATGAGCAGTTCTTC. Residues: CSACREGGHNEQFF.

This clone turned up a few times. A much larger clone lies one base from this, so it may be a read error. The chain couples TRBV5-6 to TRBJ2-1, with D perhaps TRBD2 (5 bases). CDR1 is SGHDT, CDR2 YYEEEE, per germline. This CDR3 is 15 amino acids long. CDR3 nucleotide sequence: TGTGCCAGCAGCCCGCGGGCAGTTCGGTACAATGAGCATTTCTTC. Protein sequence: CASSPRAVRYNEHFF.

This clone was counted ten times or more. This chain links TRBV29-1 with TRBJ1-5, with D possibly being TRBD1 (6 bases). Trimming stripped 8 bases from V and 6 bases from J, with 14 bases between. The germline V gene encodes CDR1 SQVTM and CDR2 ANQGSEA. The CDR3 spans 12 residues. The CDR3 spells CSTGQPGQPQHF. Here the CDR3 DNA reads TGCAGCACCGGACAGCCGGGTCAGCCCCAGCATTTT.

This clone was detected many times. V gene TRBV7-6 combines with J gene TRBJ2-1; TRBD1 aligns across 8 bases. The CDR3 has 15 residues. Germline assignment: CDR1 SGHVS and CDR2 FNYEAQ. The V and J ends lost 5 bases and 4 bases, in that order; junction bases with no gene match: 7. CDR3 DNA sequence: TGTGCCAGCAGCGCCAGGACAGGGTGGTACAATGAGCAGTTCTTC. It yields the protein CASSARTGWYNEQFF.

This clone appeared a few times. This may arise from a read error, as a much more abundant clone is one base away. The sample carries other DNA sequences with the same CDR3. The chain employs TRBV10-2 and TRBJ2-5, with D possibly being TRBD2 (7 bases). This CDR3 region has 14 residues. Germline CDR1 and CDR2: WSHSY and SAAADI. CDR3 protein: CASSEEGGRRTQYF. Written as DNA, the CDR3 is TGCGCCAGCAGTGAGGAGGGGGGGCGCCGTACCCAATACTTC.

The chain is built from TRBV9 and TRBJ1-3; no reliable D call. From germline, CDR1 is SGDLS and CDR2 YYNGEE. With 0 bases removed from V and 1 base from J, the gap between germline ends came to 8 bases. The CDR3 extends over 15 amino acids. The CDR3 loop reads CASSVVGSSGNTIYF. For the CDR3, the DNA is TGTGCCAGCAGCGTAGTAGGCAGTTCTGGAAACACCATATATTTT. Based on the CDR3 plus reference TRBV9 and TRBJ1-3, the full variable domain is DSGVTQTPKHLITATGQRVTLRCSPRSGDLSVYWYQQSLDQGLQFLIQYYNGEERAKGNILERFSAQQFPDLHSELNLSSLELGDSALYFCASSVVGSSGNTIYFGEGSWLTVV.

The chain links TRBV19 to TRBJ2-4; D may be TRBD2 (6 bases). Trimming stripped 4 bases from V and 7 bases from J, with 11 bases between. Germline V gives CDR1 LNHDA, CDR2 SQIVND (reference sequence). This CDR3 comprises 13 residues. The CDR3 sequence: CASSRNSGNIQYF. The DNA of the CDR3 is TGTGCCAGTAGTAGGAATAGCGGCAACATTCAGTACTTC.

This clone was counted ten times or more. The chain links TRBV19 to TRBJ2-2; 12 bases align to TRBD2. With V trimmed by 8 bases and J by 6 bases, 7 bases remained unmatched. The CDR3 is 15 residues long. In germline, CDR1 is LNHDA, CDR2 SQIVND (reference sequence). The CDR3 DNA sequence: TGTGCCAGTGAACTAGCGGGGGGTTCGTCCGGGGAGCTGTTTTTT. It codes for CASELAGGSSGELFF. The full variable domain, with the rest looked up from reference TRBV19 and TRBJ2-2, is DGGITQSPKYLFRKEGQNVTLSCEQNLNHDAMYWYRQDPGQGLRLIYYSQIVNDFQKGDIAEGYSVSREKKESFPLTVTSAQKNPTAFYLCASELAGGSSGELFFGEGSRLTVL.

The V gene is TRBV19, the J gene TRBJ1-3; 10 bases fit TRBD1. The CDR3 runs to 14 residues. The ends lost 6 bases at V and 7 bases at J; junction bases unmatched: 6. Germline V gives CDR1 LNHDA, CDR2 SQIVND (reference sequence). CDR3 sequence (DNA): TGTGCCAGTAGACCCCCGGGACAGGGGAACACCATATATTTT. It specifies CASRPPGQGNTIYF.

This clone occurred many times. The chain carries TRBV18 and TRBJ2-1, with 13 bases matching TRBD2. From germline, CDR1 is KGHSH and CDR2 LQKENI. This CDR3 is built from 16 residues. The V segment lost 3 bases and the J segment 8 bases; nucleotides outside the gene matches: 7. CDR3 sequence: CASSPTGLAGLHEQFF. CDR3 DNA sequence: TGTGCCAGCTCACCGACGGGACTAGCGGGGTTGCATGAGCAGTTCTTC.

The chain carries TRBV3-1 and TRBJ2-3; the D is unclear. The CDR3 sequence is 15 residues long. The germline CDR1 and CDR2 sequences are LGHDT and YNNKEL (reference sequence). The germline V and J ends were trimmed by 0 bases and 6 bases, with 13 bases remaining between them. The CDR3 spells CASSQEVLARDTQYF. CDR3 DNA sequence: TGTGCCAGCAGCCAAGAAGTCCTTGCCAGGGATACGCAGTATTTT.

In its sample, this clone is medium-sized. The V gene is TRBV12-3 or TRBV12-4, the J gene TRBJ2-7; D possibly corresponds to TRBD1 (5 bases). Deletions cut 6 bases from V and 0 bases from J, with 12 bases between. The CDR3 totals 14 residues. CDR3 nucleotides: TGTGCCAGCAGACCCGGACACTCCTCCTACGAGCAGTACGTC. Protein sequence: CASRPGHSSYEQYV.

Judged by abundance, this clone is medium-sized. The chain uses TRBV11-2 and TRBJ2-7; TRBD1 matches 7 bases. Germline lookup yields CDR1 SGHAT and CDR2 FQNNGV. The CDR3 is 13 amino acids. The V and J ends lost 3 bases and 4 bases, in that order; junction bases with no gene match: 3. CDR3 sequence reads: CASSFEGAYEQYF. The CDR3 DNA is TGTGCCAGCAGCTTTGAGGGGGCGTACGAGCAGTACTTC.

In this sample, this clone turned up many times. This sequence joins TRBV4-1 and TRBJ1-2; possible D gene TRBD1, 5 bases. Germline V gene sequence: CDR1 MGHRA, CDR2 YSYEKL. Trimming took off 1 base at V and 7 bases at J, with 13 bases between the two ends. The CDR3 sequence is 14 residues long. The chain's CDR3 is CASSQVGSRGGYTF. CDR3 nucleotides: TGCGCCAGCAGCCAAGTGGGATCTAGGGGTGGCTACACCTTC.